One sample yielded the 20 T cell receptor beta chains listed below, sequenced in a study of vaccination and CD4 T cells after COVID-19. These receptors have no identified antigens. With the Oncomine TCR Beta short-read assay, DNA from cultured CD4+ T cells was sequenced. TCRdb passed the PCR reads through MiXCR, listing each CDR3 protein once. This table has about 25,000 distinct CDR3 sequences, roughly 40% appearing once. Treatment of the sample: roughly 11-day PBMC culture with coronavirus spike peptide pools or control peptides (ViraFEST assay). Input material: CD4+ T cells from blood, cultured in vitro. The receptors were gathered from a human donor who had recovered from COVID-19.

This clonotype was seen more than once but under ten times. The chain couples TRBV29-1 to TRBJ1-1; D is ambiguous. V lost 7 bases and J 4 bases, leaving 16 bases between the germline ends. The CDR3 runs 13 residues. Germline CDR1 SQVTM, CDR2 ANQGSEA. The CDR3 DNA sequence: TGCAGCGCCCACGGGGAGTCCTCCACTGAAGCTTTCTTT. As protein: CSAHGESSTEAFF. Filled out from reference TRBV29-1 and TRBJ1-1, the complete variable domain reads SAVISQKPSRDICQRGTSLTIQCQVDSQVTMMFWYRQQPGQSLTLIATANQGSEATYESGFVIDKFPISRPNLTFSTLTVSNMSPEDSSIYLCSAHGESSTEAFFGQGTRLTVV.

The CDR3 DNA follows: TGCAGTGCCACCGGGACAGGGGGATCGGATGAGCAGTTCTTC. The encoded protein is CSATGTGGSDEQFF. The chain carries TRBV20-1 and TRBJ2-1, with 11 nucleotides matching TRBD1. The CDR3 spans 14 residues. Per the germline V gene, CDR1 is DFQATT and CDR2 is SNEGSKA (reference sequence). Germline trimming cut 6 bases from V and 8 bases from J; bases unmatched to any gene: 9.

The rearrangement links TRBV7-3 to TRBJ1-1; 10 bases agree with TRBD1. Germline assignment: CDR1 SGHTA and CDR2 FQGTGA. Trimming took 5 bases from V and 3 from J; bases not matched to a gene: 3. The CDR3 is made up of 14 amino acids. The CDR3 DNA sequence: TGTGCCAGCAGCCCCGACAGGGGGCACACTGAAGCTTTCTTT. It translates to CASSPDRGHTEAFF.

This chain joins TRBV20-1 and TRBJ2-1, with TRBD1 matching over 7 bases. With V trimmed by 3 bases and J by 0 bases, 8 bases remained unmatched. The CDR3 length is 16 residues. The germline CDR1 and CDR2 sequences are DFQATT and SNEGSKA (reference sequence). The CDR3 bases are TGCAGTGCTAGTGGGGTACAGGGGCACTCCTACAATGAGCAGTTCTTC. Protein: CSASGVQGHSYNEQFF.

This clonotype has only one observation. CDR3 nucleotide sequence: TGTGCCAGCAGTGGGACTAGCGGGAGGACAGATACGCAGTATTTT. Translating gives CASSGTSGRTDTQYF. J is TRBJ2-3 and V is TRBV2; 14 bases match TRBD2. CDR1 and CDR2 from the germline V gene are SNHLY and FYNNEI. V lost 4 bases to trimming and J lost 3 bases; unmatched junction nucleotides: 0. CDR3 size: 15 residues.

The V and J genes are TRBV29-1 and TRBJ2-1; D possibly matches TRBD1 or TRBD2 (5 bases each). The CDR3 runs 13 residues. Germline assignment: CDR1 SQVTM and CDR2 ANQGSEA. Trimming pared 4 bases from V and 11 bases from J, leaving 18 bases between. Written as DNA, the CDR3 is TGCAGCGTTGCTTGGCAGGGCGGGTTCCAGCAGTTCTTC. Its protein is CSVAWQGGFQQFF.

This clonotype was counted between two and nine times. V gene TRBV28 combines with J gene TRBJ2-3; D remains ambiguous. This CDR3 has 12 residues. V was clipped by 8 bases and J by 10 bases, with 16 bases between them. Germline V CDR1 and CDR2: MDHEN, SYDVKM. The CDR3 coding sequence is TGTGCCAGCCACGAAGCTACGGGTGCGCAGTATTTT. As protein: CASHEATGAQYF. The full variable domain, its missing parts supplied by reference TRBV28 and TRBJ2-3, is DVKVTQSSRYLVKRTGEKVFLECVQDMDHENMFWYRQDPGLGLRLIYFSYDVKMKEKGDIPEGYSVSREKKERFSLILESASTNQTSMYLCASHEATGAQYFGPGTRLTVL.

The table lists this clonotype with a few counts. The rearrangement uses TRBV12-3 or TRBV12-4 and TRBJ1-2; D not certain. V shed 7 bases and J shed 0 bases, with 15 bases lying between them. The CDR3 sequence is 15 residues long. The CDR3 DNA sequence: TGTGCCAGCACCGCAGGACGAGCGGCTAACTATGGCTACACCTTC. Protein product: CASTAGRAANYGYTF.

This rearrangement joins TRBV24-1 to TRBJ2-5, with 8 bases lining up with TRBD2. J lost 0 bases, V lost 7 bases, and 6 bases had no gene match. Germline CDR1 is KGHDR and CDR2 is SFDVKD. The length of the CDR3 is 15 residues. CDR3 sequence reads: CATRGISGDQETQYF. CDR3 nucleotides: TGTGCCACCAGGGGGATTAGCGGGGACCAAGAGACCCAGTACTTC.

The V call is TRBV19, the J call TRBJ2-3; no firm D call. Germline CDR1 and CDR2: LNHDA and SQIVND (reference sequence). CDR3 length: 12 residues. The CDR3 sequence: CGLNGLVDTQYF. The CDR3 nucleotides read TGTGGATTGAATGGGTTGGTAGATACGCAGTATTTT.

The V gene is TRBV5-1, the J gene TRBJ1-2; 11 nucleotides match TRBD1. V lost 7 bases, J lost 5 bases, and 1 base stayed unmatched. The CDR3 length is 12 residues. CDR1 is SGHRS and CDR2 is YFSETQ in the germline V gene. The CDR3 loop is CASGTGGYGYTF. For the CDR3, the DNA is TGCGCCAGCGGGACAGGGGGTTATGGCTACACCTTC.

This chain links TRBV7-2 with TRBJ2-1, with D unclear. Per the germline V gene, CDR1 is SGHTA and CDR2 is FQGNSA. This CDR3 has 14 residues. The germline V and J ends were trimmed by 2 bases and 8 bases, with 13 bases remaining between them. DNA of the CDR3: TGTGCCAGCAGCTTAAAAGGATTGGTCGATGAGCAGTTCTTC. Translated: CASSLKGLVDEQFF.

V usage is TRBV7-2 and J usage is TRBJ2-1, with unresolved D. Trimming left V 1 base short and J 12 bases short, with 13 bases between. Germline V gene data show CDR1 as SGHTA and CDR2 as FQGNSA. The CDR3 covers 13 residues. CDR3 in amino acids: CASSLDTLRAQFF. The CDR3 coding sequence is TGTGCCAGCAGCTTAGATACATTAAGGGCGCAGTTCTTC.

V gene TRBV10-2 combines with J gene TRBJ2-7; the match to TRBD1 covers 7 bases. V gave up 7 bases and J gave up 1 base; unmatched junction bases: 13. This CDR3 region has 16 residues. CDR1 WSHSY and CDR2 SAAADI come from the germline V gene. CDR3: CASKLNSGTASYEQYF. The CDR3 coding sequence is TGCGCCAGCAAACTTAACTCCGGGACAGCGTCCTACGAGCAGTACTTC.

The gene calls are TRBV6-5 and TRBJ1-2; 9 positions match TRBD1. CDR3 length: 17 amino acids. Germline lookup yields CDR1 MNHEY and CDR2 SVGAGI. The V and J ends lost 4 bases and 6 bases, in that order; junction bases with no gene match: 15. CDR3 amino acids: CASSSMTGTGTKDGYTF. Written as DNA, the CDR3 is TGTGCCAGCAGTTCCATGACCGGGACAGGGACTAAGGATGGCTACACCTTC.

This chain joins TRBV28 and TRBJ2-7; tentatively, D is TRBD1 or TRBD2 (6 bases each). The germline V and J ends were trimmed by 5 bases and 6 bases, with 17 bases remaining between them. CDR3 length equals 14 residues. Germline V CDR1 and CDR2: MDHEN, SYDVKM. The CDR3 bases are TGTGCCAGCAGTACACAGGGAGGTGTGAGCGAGCAGTACTTC. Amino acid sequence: CASSTQGGVSEQYF.

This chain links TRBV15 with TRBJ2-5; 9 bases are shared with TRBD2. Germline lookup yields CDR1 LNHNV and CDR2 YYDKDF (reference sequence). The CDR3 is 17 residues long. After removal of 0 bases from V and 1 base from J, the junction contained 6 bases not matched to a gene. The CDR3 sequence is CATSRDLASGTQETQYF. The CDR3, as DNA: TGTGCCACCAGCAGAGATTTGGCTAGCGGGACCCAAGAGACCCAGTACTTC. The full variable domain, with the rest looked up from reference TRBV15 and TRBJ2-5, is DAMVIQNPRYQVTQFGKPVTLSCSQTLNHNVMYWYQQKSSQAPKLLFHYYDKDFNNEADTPDNFQSRRPNTSFCFLDIRSPGLGDTAMYLCATSRDLASGTQETQYFGPGTRLLVL.

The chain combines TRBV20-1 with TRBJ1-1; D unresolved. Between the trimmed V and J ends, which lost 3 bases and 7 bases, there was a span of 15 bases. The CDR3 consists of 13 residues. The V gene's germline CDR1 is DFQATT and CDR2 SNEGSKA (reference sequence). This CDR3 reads CSASQARTIEAFF. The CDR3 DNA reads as TGCAGTGCTAGTCAAGCCAGGACCATTGAAGCTTTCTTT.

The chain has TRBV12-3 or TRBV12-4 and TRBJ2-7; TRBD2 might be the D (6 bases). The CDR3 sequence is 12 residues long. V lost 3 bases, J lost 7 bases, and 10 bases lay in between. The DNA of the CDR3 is TGTGCCAGCAGTTTCCTCGGAGGGGAGCAGTACTTC. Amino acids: CASSFLGGEQYF.

CDR3 loop: CSARAGTPLHF. The CDR3 coding sequence is TGCAGTGCTAGAGCAGGAACACCCCTCCACTTT. This rearrangement joins TRBV20-1 to TRBJ1-6; D call uncertain. The V end was cut by 1 base, the J end by 11 bases, with 6 bases between. The CDR3 spans 11 residues. Germline values: CDR1 DFQATT, CDR2 SNEGSKA (reference sequence).